The source of this T cell receptor (beta chain) is a study of blood T cell repertoires in COVID-19. In the study overall: The United States, Italy and Spain were the sources of the acute and convalescent COVID-19 samples. PBMCs, B-cell-depleted T cells, or T cells were the source of the cDNA or gDNA that made up the material.

Trimming took 6 bases from V and 3 from J; bases not matched to a gene: 4. The CDR3 has 13 residues. Some clones are missing from TCRdb's copy, which holds only in-frame ones; the method was immunoSEQ multiplex PCR. In the table there are about 220,000 clones, 80% of which are singletons. This sequence joins TRBV12-3 or TRBV12-4 and TRBJ2-7, with TRBD1 matching 8 bases. The source is a human donor in a cohort sampled during active COVID-19. Sequencing used peripheral blood. CDR3 protein: CASRTTGGYEQYF. Here the CDR3 DNA reads TGTGCCAGCAGAACCACAGGGGGCTACGAGCAGTACTTC.